One sample yielded the 26 T cell receptor beta chains listed below, sequenced in a study of shared clonotypes between healthy human individuals. The naive CD8 fraction comprised CD45RO-negative cells positively selected for CCR7 and excluded terminally differentiated effector memory CD45RA+ cells. The method was immunoSEQ multiplex PCR; TCRdb's version includes in-frame clones alone and lacks a portion of them. The table includes 700,000 to 950,000 clones, about 96% detected once. The specimen sequenced was naive CD8+ T cells sorted from blood. Source of these receptors: a man aged 25-40 years in good health.

Remarks on this clone: Other nucleotide sequences from this sample produce the same CDR3. The V call is TRBV7-9, the J call TRBJ2-7, with 7 positions matching TRBD1. This CDR3 is built from 13 residues. The germline V gene encodes CDR1 SEHNR and CDR2 FQNEAQ (reference sequence). The V gene end was trimmed by 1 base and the J gene end by 7 bases; junction bases not matched to a gene: 4. The CDR3 sequence is CASSLDGRGEQYF. The CDR3 nucleotides are TGTGCCAGCAGCTTAGACGGCAGGGGGGAGCAGTACTTC.

V usage is TRBV4-1 and J usage is TRBJ2-3; D remains ambiguous. The CDR3 extends over 16 amino acids. V lost 6 bases and J lost 2, with 18 bases in between. The germline V gene has CDR1 MGHRA and CDR2 YSYEKL. CDR3 nucleotide sequence: TGCGCCAGCAGGCTTATAGATGTTGGTTTCACAGATACGCAGTATTTT. Translation gives CASRLIDVGFTDTQYF.

This clone was found once. The gene calls are TRBV5-1 and TRBJ2-3; 11 bases match TRBD2. The CDR3 loop spans 17 amino acids. Trimming took 4 bases from V and 3 from J; bases not matched to a gene: 10. CDR1 is SGHRS and CDR2 is YFSETQ in the germline V gene. CDR3 DNA sequence: TGCGCCAGCAGCCCTACACTAGCGGGAGAAGAAACAGATACGCAGTATTTT. This gives the protein CASSPTLAGEETDTQYF.

The V gene is TRBV7-9, the J gene TRBJ1-1; D gene uncertain. The CDR3 consists of 12 residues. Trimming stripped 6 bases from V and 3 bases from J, with 8 bases between. The germline V gene has CDR1 SEHNR and CDR2 FQNEAQ (reference sequence). The CDR3 region is CASSTGYTEAFF. CDR3 nucleotide sequence: TGTGCCAGCAGTACGGGTTACACTGAAGCTTTCTTT.

This chain uses TRBV27 with TRBJ2-7, with D perhaps assigned TRBD1 or TRBD2 (5 bases each). This CDR3 has 16 residues. The germline V gene has CDR1 MNHEY and CDR2 SMNVEV (reference sequence). V lost 0 bases and J lost 0, with 12 bases in between. The CDR3: CASSLSRGTRSYEQYF. CDR3 nucleotides: TGTGCCAGCAGTTTATCGAGGGGAACGCGCTCCTACGAGCAGTACTTC.

A single count supports this clone. This chain connects TRBV7-9 to TRBJ1-1, with a tentative D call TRBD1 (6 bases). V was pared by 7 bases and J by 2 bases, with 17 bases between. CDR1 and CDR2 (germline): SEHNR, FQNEAQ (reference sequence). The CDR3 has 15 amino acids. The CDR3 protein is CASTTPAGANTEAFF. CDR3 nucleotide sequence: TGTGCCAGCACCACTCCCGCGGGGGCAAACACTGAAGCTTTCTTT.

This sequence joins TRBV14 and TRBJ1-2, with a tentative D call TRBD1 (5 bases). Germline V gene lookup returns CDR1 SGHDN and CDR2 FVKESK. The CDR3 is made up of 17 amino acids. V was clipped by 1 base and J by 4 bases, with 19 bases between them. CDR3 residues: CASSQGVRTRDFYGYTF. For the CDR3, the DNA is TGTGCCAGCAGCCAAGGGGTCAGGACAAGGGATTTCTATGGCTACACCTTC.

The gene calls are TRBV5-4 and TRBJ2-4; D uncertain. The germline CDR1 and CDR2 sequences are SGHNT and YYREEE (reference sequence). The ends were cut back, 6 bases at V and 7 bases at J, with 14 bases in the middle. The CDR3 has 13 amino acids. CDR3: CASTPGSSNIQYF. CDR3 nucleotides: TGTGCCAGCACCCCGGGCAGTTCGAACATTCAGTACTTC. The variable domain in full, completed from reference TRBV5-4 and TRBJ2-4, reads ETGVTQSPTHLIKTRGQQVTLRCSSQSGHNTVSWYQQALGQGPQFIFQYYREEENGRGNFPPRFSGLQFPNYSSELNVNALELDDSALYLCASTPGSSNIQYFGAGTRLSVL.

This chain joins TRBV7-9 and TRBJ2-1; 7 bases map to TRBD2. Trimming removed 5 bases from V and 5 bases from J; junction bases left unmatched: 6. The CDR3 covers 14 residues. Germline V gene sequence: CDR1 SEHNR, CDR2 FQNEAQ (reference sequence). The CDR3: CASSPPGLHNEQFF. The CDR3 DNA follows: TGTGCCAGCAGCCCCCCGGGACTACACAATGAGCAGTTCTTC.

The chain couples TRBV15 to TRBJ2-7; D is tentatively TRBD1 or TRBD2 (7 bases each). Trimming took off 3 bases at V and 4 bases at J, with 19 bases between the two ends. Germline V gene data show CDR1 as LNHNV and CDR2 as YYDKDF (reference sequence). This CDR3 comprises 16 residues. The CDR3 DNA is TGTGCCACCAGCAGCTCTTCAGGGGGAGGGCCTTACGAGCAGTACTTC. Amino acid sequence: CATSSSSGGGPYEQYF.

On this clone itself: The sample contains more than one DNA sequence encoding this CDR3. V is TRBV30 and J is TRBJ2-7; D perhaps matches TRBD2 (6 bases). CDR3 length: 12 residues. V lost 3 bases, J lost 4 bases, and 10 bases lay in between. Germline V gene sequence: CDR1 GTSNPN, CDR2 SVGIG (reference sequence). CDR3 in amino acids: CAWRAGGYEQYF. DNA of the CDR3: TGTGCCTGGAGGGCTGGAGGGTACGAGCAGTACTTC.

The chain couples TRBV14 to TRBJ2-1; D might be TRBD1 (6 bases). Trimming pared 1 base from V and 8 bases from J, leaving 15 bases between. The CDR3 has 15 amino acids. Germline CDR1 reads SGHDN; CDR2 reads FVKESK. The CDR3 region has the DNA TGTGCCAGCAGCCAAGGAATGTACAGGGACCATGAGCAGTTCTTC. Translating it yields CASSQGMYRDHEQFF.

The chain uses TRBV7-9 and TRBJ2-7, with 7 nucleotides matching TRBD2. The germline V gene has CDR1 SEHNR and CDR2 FQNEAQ (reference sequence). The CDR3 has 15 amino acids. The V and J ends lost 5 bases and 3 bases, in that order; junction bases with no gene match: 10. The CDR3 DNA follows: TGTGCCAGCAGCCCAAGGTCAGCGGGGTACTACGAGCAGTACTTC. Protein sequence: CASSPRSAGYYEQYF.

The chain combines TRBV6-1 with TRBJ2-7; the match to TRBD1 covers 7 bases. Unmatched junction bases numbered 11, after V lost 6 bases and J lost 0 bases. Germline assignment: CDR1 MNHNS and CDR2 SASEGT. CDR3 size: 16 residues. CDR3 residues: CASSETGTEFSYEQYF. In DNA, the CDR3 is TGTGCCAGCAGCGAAACCGGGACAGAGTTCTCCTACGAGCAGTACTTC.

The chain recombines TRBV7-9 with TRBJ2-7; D may match TRBD1 or TRBD2 (5 bases each). Germline V gives CDR1 SEHNR, CDR2 FQNEAQ (reference sequence). The CDR3 is 13 residues long. Trimming left V 0 bases short and J 5 bases short, with 8 bases between. This chain's CDR3 is CASSLAGVHEQYF. CDR3 bases: TGTGCCAGCAGCTTAGCGGGGGTTCACGAGCAGTACTTC.

The chain uses TRBV15 and TRBJ2-1; D ambiguous. The length of the CDR3 is 13 residues. The V and J ends lost 6 bases and 4 bases respectively, with 10 bases between them. Germline CDR1 is LNHNV and CDR2 is YYDKDF (reference sequence). The CDR3 DNA sequence: TGTGCCACCAGGCCCTCGTTATACAATGAGCAGTTCTTC. As protein: CATRPSLYNEQFF. The complete variable domain, with remaining parts taken from reference TRBV15 and TRBJ2-1, reads DAMVIQNPRYQVTQFGKPVTLSCSQTLNHNVMYWYQQKSSQAPKLLFHYYDKDFNNEADTPDNFQSRRPNTSFCFLDIRSPGLGDTAMYLCATRPSLYNEQFFGPGTRLTVL.

The V call is TRBV15, the J call TRBJ2-5, with D possibly being TRBD1 (6 bases). Germline CDR1 and CDR2: LNHNV and YYDKDF (reference sequence). Trimming left V 0 bases short and J 5 bases short, with 13 bases between. The CDR3 spans 15 residues. CDR3: CATSRDRGSRETQYF. CDR3 sequence (DNA): TGTGCCACCAGCAGAGATAGGGGGTCTCGGGAGACCCAGTACTTC.

The V call is TRBV20-1, the J call TRBJ2-7; D is possibly TRBD1 or TRBD2 (5 bases each). The CDR3 consists of 11 residues. Looked up from germline, CDR1 is DFQATT and CDR2 is SNEGSKA (reference sequence). Trimming removed 2 bases from V and 4 bases from J, with 6 bases in between. The CDR3 region has the DNA TGCAGTGCTAGATGGGGGTACGAGCAGTACTTC. It translates to CSARWGYEQYF.

The chain links TRBV30 to TRBJ2-3; 7 nucleotides line up with TRBD2. Germline CDR1 reads GTSNPN; CDR2 reads SVGIG (reference sequence). Losses at the gene ends were 1 base for V and 6 bases for J; bases not matched to a gene: 7. This CDR3 is 14 amino acids long. This CDR3 reads CAWSDGLGGDTQYF. For the CDR3, the DNA is TGTGCCTGGAGTGACGGGTTGGGGGGGGATACGCAGTATTTT.

The chain combines TRBV7-9 with TRBJ1-1; no definite D call. CDR3 length: 12 amino acids. CDR1 and CDR2 from the germline V gene are SEHNR and FQNEAQ (reference sequence). V lost 1 base, J lost 8 bases, and 8 bases lay in between. For the CDR3, the DNA is TGTGCCAGCAGCTTAGACATGGAAGAAGCTTTCTTT. Translation gives CASSLDMEEAFF.

The chain couples TRBV28 to TRBJ2-7, with 11 bases fitting TRBD2. With V trimmed by 3 bases and J by 1 base, 5 bases remained unmatched. The CDR3 contains 16 residues. Germline V lookup: CDR1 MDHEN, CDR2 SYDVKM. The CDR3 loop reads CASSFSGTSGSYEQYF. The CDR3 DNA reads as TGTGCCAGCAGTTTTTCCGGGACTAGCGGTTCCTACGAGCAGTACTTC.

The chain combines TRBV7-9 with TRBJ2-3; 9 bases fit TRBD1. The germline V gene encodes CDR1 SEHNR and CDR2 FQNEAQ (reference sequence). J was trimmed by 3 bases and V by 5 bases; bases with no gene match: 6. This CDR3 has 15 residues. This CDR3 reads CASSPTGGGTDTQYF. CDR3 DNA sequence: TGTGCCAGCAGCCCTACAGGGGGCGGGACAGATACGCAGTATTTT.

V and J are TRBV11-2 and TRBJ2-7; perhaps TRBD1 as D (7 bases). This CDR3 spans 17 amino acids. V dropped 5 bases and J dropped 2 bases, with 22 bases sitting between them. Germline V gene sequence: CDR1 SGHAT, CDR2 FQNNGV. CDR3 coding DNA: TGTGCCAGCAGCCCAGGGGGGCGCTGGGACAGCACCTACGAGCAGTACTTC. Protein: CASSPGGRWDSTYEQYF.

This sequence joins TRBV27 and TRBJ1-4; D perhaps matches TRBD1 (6 bases). CDR1 MNHEY and CDR2 SMNVEV come from the germline V gene (reference sequence). V was trimmed by 7 bases and J by 3 bases, leaving 9 bases between them. The CDR3 sequence is 13 residues long. CDR3 sequence (DNA): TGTGCCAGCAAGGGGGTTGCTAATGAAAAACTGTTTTTT. It codes for CASKGVANEKLFF.

V is TRBV27 and J is TRBJ2-7; D uncertain. V was shortened by 5 bases and J by 5 bases, with 10 bases between the two germline ends. The germline gives CDR1 MNHEY, CDR2 SMNVEV (reference sequence). CDR3 length: 12 residues. As DNA, the CDR3 is TGTGCCAGCAGTGCAAAAGTGGACGAGCAGTACTTC. Amino acids: CASSAKVDEQYF.

The CDR3 nucleotides read TGTGCCAGCAGCTTAGGCGGTACCTACGAGCAGTACTTC. This encodes CASSLGGTYEQYF. The chain links TRBV13 to TRBJ2-7; D not resolved. The ends were cut back, 0 bases at V and 2 bases at J, with 5 bases in the middle. Germline-derived CDR1 and CDR2 are PRHDT and FYEKMQ (reference sequence). There are 13 residues in the CDR3. Filled out from reference TRBV13 and TRBJ2-7, the complete variable domain reads AAGVIQSPRHLIKEKRETATLKCYPIPRHDTVYWYQQGPGQDPQFLISFYEKMQSDKGSIPDRFSAQQFSDYHSELNMSSLELGDSALYFCASSLGGTYEQYFGPGTRLTVT.